The 14 T cell receptor beta chains reported below all come from one sample, sequenced in a study of T cell repertoires and HLA-DP antigens. Antigen specificity for these receptors is unknown. TCRdb's table, derived via immunoSEQ multiplex PCR, lists solely in-frame clones and lacks some. There are approximately 86,000 clones in the sample; 86% occur only once, and roughly 1.5% lies in the top ten. Material for sequencing was CD4+ T cells from PBMCs. These receptors all come from a man aged 45 to 65 in good health and CMV-seronegative.

The CDR3 region is CASSRGAGTEAFF. The CDR3 coding sequence is TGCGCCAGCAGTCGGGGGGCGGGTACTGAAGCTTTCTTT. The V and J genes are TRBV5-1 and TRBJ1-1; perhaps TRBD1 as D (6 bases). Trimming took off 5 bases at V and 5 bases at J, with 13 bases between the two ends. Germline loops: CDR1 SGHRS, CDR2 YFSETQ. The CDR3 contains 13 residues.

V is TRBV6-5 and J is TRBJ1-5; no firm D call. Looked up from germline, CDR1 is MNHEY and CDR2 is SVGAGI. The CDR3 is made up of 15 amino acids. The V gene lost 5 bases and the J gene lost 2 bases, with 13 bases spanning the gap. The CDR3 region has the DNA TGTGCCAGCAGTAGCGGAGGGTCGGGCAATCAGCCCCAGCATTTT. Translation: CASSSGGSGNQPQHF.

The gene calls are TRBV28 and TRBJ1-2; D uncertain. Trimming removed 10 bases from V and 4 bases from J, with 10 bases in between. The CDR3 length is 11 residues. Germline CDR1 is MDHEN and CDR2 is SYDVKM. CDR3 in amino acids: CANSGLYGYTF. CDR3 coding DNA: TGTGCCAACTCAGGCCTCTATGGCTACACCTTC.

The rearrangement joins TRBV28 to TRBJ1-5, with D perhaps TRBD1 (6 bases). This CDR3 is built from 13 residues. Germline CDR1 reads MDHEN; CDR2 reads SYDVKM. The ends were cut back, 6 bases at V and 6 bases at J, with 12 bases in the middle. CDR3 coding DNA: TGTGCCAGCAGATGGGGGGGGGCTCAGCCCCAGCATTTT. Translating gives CASRWGGAQPQHF. The whole variable domain, filled in from reference TRBV28 and TRBJ1-5, reads DVKVTQSSRYLVKRTGEKVFLECVQDMDHENMFWYRQDPGLGLRLIYFSYDVKMKEKGDIPEGYSVSREKKERFSLILESASTNQTSMYLCASRWGGAQPQHFGDGTRLSIL.

In this sample, this clone turned up a few times. This chain uses TRBV19 with TRBJ1-2; 8 bases match TRBD1. J lost 3 bases, V lost 5 bases, and 2 bases had no gene match. Per the germline V gene, CDR1 is LNHDA and CDR2 is SQIVND (reference sequence). The CDR3 runs 13 residues. CDR3 bases: TGTGCCAGTAGTCTGACAGGGGACTATGGCTACACCTTC. It yields the protein CASSLTGDYGYTF.

The chain uses TRBV9 and TRBJ2-7; a weak D match, TRBD1 (5 bases). The CDR3 extends over 14 amino acids. Germline V lookup: CDR1 SGDLS, CDR2 YYNGEE. V lost 0 bases to trimming and J lost 2 bases, with 9 bases between them. Here the CDR3 DNA reads TGTGCCAGCAGCGTAGCCTTAGGGGCCTACGAGCAGTACTTC. Its translation is CASSVALGAYEQYF. The full variable domain, completed using reference TRBV9 and TRBJ2-7, is DSGVTQTPKHLITATGQRVTLRCSPRSGDLSVYWYQQSLDQGLQFLIQYYNGEERAKGNILERFSAQQFPDLHSELNLSSLELGDSALYFCASSVALGAYEQYFGPGTRLTVT.

The rearrangement joins TRBV29-1 to TRBJ2-7; 7 positions agree with TRBD1. Germline CDR1 is SQVTM and CDR2 is ANQGSEA. The CDR3 is made up of 12 amino acids. Trimming cost V 6 bases and J 5 bases; bases outside gene matches: 7. CDR3 sequence (DNA): TGCAGCGTCGGCAGGGGGATCGACGAGCAGTACTTC. Its translation is CSVGRGIDEQYF.

This chain joins TRBV7-6 and TRBJ2-3; 7 nucleotides align to TRBD2. The V gene end was trimmed by 1 base and the J gene end by 3 bases; junction bases not matched to a gene: 10. The CDR3 consists of 17 residues. Germline V gene sequence: CDR1 SGHVS, CDR2 FNYEAQ. This chain's CDR3 is CASSLERGRAGTDTQYF. CDR3 sequence (DNA): TGTGCCAGCAGCTTAGAACGAGGGAGGGCTGGGACAGATACGCAGTATTTT.

This chain uses TRBV4-3 with TRBJ2-3; D unclear. The CDR3 contains 15 residues. With 4 bases removed from V and 2 bases from J, the gap between germline ends came to 13 bases. The germline V gene encodes CDR1 LGHNA and CDR2 YSLEER. CDR3 coding DNA: TGCGCCAGCAGCCCGAGAAACGGACCCACAGATACGCAGTATTTT. Protein sequence: CASSPRNGPTDTQYF.

Written as DNA, the CDR3 is TGTGCCAGCAGCCTATATCACACACCCGCTGGGTACAATGAGCAGTTCTTC. Translating gives CASSLYHTPAGYNEQFF. V usage is TRBV7-6 and J usage is TRBJ2-1; D call uncertain. The germline V and J ends were trimmed by 5 bases and 4 bases, with 21 bases remaining between them. In germline, CDR1 is SGHVS, CDR2 FNYEAQ. This CDR3 is 17 amino acids long.

The chain couples TRBV30 to TRBJ1-6, with 7 bases that match TRBD1. The CDR3 runs to 13 residues. CDR1 is GTSNPN and CDR2 is SVGIG in the germline V gene (reference sequence). V was pared by 8 bases and J by 8 bases, with 9 bases of the junction left unmatched. The CDR3 nucleotides read TGTGCCGGCAGGGGGGACAGAGATTCACCCCTCCACTTT. Residues: CAGRGDRDSPLHF.

This CDR3 is CASSPSSYNTEAFF. CDR3 DNA: TGTGCCAGCTCACCTTCTAGCTATAACACTGAAGCTTTCTTT. This chain uses TRBV18 with TRBJ1-1; no clear D. CDR1 and CDR2 (germline): KGHSH, LQKENI. This CDR3 is 14 amino acids long. Deletions cut 3 bases from V and 2 bases from J, with 10 bases between.

This chain connects TRBV7-9 to TRBJ1-4; TRBD1 might be the D (5 bases). CDR3 length equals 16 residues. Deletions cut 7 bases from V and 3 bases from J, with 18 bases between. Germline V gives CDR1 SEHNR, CDR2 FQNEAQ (reference sequence). As DNA, the CDR3 is TGTGCCAGCACCACAAATCGCGGGGGAGCTAATGAAAAACTGTTTTTT. It is translated as CASTTNRGGANEKLFF. Full variable domain (rest looked up from reference TRBV7-9 and TRBJ1-4): DTGVSQNPRHKITKRGQNVTFRCDPISEHNRLYWYRQTLGQGPEFLTYFQNEAQLEKSRLLSDRFSAERPKGSFSTLEIQRTEQGDSAMYLCASTTNRGGANEKLFFGSGTQLSVL.

CDR3 sequence reads: CASSLAGGHGNTIYF. CDR3 nucleotides: TGTGCCAGCAGCCTGGCCGGGGGGCATGGAAACACCATATATTTT. The chain uses TRBV5-4 and TRBJ1-3; a possible D gene is TRBD1 (6 bases). Trimming left V 4 bases short and J 3 bases short, with 14 bases between. This CDR3 has 15 amino acids. Germline CDR1 and CDR2: SGHNT and YYREEE (reference sequence).